What follows are 11 T cell receptor beta chains derived from one specimen sequenced in a study of blood T cell repertoires in COVID-19. Using immunoSEQ multiplex PCR, the repertoire was profiled, and TCRdb retains in-frame clones only, with some absent. Of tens of thousands of clones in the sample, around 93% are singletons; the top ten hold 3% to 3.5%. Sequenced: peripheral blood. These receptors were obtained from a man aged 50-59 years with acute or convalescent COVID-19.

The genes are TRBV2 and TRBJ2-3; 7 bases match TRBD1. Losses at the gene ends were 7 bases for V and 4 bases for J; bases not matched to a gene: 8. There are 14 residues in the CDR3. Germline V lookup: CDR1 SNHLY, CDR2 FYNNEI. The CDR3 sequence: CASTTDRVSDTQYF. As DNA, the CDR3 is TGTGCCAGCACTACCGACAGGGTGTCAGATACGCAGTATTTT.

The chain joins TRBV19 to TRBJ1-2, with 10 nucleotides matching TRBD1. Trimming removed 2 bases from V and 2 bases from J; junction bases left unmatched: 2. CDR3 length: 15 residues. CDR1 is LNHDA and CDR2 is SQIVND in the germline V gene (reference sequence). The CDR3 DNA is TGTGCCAGTAGTATAAGGACAGGGGGAAACTATGGCTACACCTTC. It specifies CASSIRTGGNYGYTF. The whole variable domain, remainder taken from reference TRBV19 and TRBJ1-2, is DGGITQSPKYLFRKEGQNVTLSCEQNLNHDAMYWYRQDPGQGLRLIYYSQIVNDFQKGDIAEGYSVSREKKESFPLTVTSAQKNPTAFYLCASSIRTGGNYGYTFGSGTRLTVV.

The rearrangement uses TRBV2 and TRBJ2-5; 7 bases align to TRBD1. Germline V gene data show CDR1 as SNHLY and CDR2 as FYNNEI. Trimming cost V 4 bases and J 2 bases; bases outside gene matches: 4. There are 14 residues in the CDR3. CDR3 loop: CASSADRVQETQYF. Here the CDR3 DNA reads TGTGCCAGCAGTGCAGACAGGGTGCAAGAGACCCAGTACTTC.

The count of this clone is one. V usage is TRBV19 and J usage is TRBJ1-1, with 9 bases matching TRBD1. Trimming cost V 6 bases and J 4 bases; bases outside gene matches: 12. Germline V gives CDR1 LNHDA, CDR2 SQIVND (reference sequence). The CDR3 is 16 residues long. The CDR3 nucleotides are TGTGCCAGTAGATGGGGACAGGGTGTTGACAGCACTGAAGCTTTCTTT. This sequence encodes CASRWGQGVDSTEAFF.

The sample holds one count of this clone. The chain uses TRBV30 and TRBJ1-2, with D maybe TRBD1 (5 bases). The CDR3 has 12 amino acids. The V gene lost 2 bases and the J gene lost 3 bases, with 7 bases spanning the gap. Germline assignment: CDR1 GTSNPN and CDR2 SVGIG (reference sequence). CDR3 sequence: CAWSRGDYGYTF. CDR3 DNA sequence: TGTGCCTGGAGTCGGGGGGACTATGGCTACACCTTC.

The chain recombines TRBV24-1 with TRBJ2-3; TRBD1 might be the D (6 bases). Trimming shortened V by 2 bases and J by 0 bases, and 11 bases separated the two germline ends. This CDR3 contains 16 residues. The germline V gene has CDR1 KGHDR and CDR2 SFDVKD. CDR3 in amino acids: CATSDSRTASTDTQYF. The CDR3, as DNA: TGTGCCACCAGTGATTCTAGGACAGCTAGCACAGATACGCAGTATTTT.

This sequence joins TRBV7-8 and TRBJ1-6; D remains ambiguous. Germline lookup yields CDR1 SGHVS and CDR2 FQNEAQ. Trimming removed 3 bases at V and 6 bases at J, with 9 bases between. This CDR3 region has 14 residues. CDR3 loop: CASSFRGFNSPLHF. The DNA for the CDR3 is TGTGCCAGCAGCTTCCGAGGGTTTAATTCACCCCTCCACTTT. Full variable domain (rest looked up from reference TRBV7-8 and TRBJ1-6): GAGVSQSPRYKVAKRGQDVALRCDPISGHVSLFWYQQALGQGPEFLTYFQNEAQLDKSGLPSDRFFAERPEGSVSTLKIQRTQQEDSAVYLCASSFRGFNSPLHFGNGTRLTVT.

The chain combines TRBV24-1 with TRBJ2-7, with D tentatively TRBD2 (7 bases). V gave up 12 bases and J gave up 3 bases, with 20 bases separating them. The CDR3 is 14 amino acids. Germline CDR1 KGHDR, CDR2 SFDVKD. The CDR3 region is CAPEGGRLLYEQYF. CDR3 nucleotides: TGTGCCCCCGAGGGGGGGAGATTACTCTACGAGCAGTACTTC.

The chain couples TRBV5-4 to TRBJ1-6, with D possibly being TRBD1 (6 bases). This CDR3 contains 14 residues. V lost 4 bases and J 9 bases, leaving 14 bases between the germline ends. The germline V gene encodes CDR1 SGHNT and CDR2 YYREEE (reference sequence). CDR3 sequence reads: CASSQGGVGSPLHF. The CDR3 nucleotides are TGTGCCAGCAGCCAAGGGGGAGTGGGTTCACCCCTCCACTTT.

J is TRBJ1-6 and V is TRBV6-5; D is unclear. The germline gives CDR1 MNHEY, CDR2 SVGAGI. Deletions cut 2 bases from V and 7 bases from J, with 15 bases between. The CDR3 extends over 16 amino acids. The CDR3 protein is CASSYGLEGLNSPLHF. CDR3 DNA sequence: TGTGCCAGCAGTTACGGTCTAGAGGGCTTGAATTCACCCCTCCACTTT.

This chain uses TRBV19 with TRBJ1-4; TRBD1 matches at 9 bases. The CDR3 is 13 amino acids. Germline V lookup: CDR1 LNHDA, CDR2 SQIVND (reference sequence). V dropped 5 bases and J dropped 10; count of bases not matched to a gene: 5. The DNA for the CDR3 is TGTGCCAGTAGTCCACAGGGGGCAGGAAAACTGTTTTTT. The encoded protein is CASSPQGAGKLFF.